This is a list of T cell receptor beta chains from one sample in a study of tumor-infiltrating lymphocytes in localized non-small cell lung cancer. Using immunoSEQ multiplex PCR, the repertoire was profiled, and TCRdb retains in-frame clones only, with some absent. The profile shows about 15,000 clones, about 75% of them singletons. Sequenced input: lung tumor tissue. All receptors come from a human donor with non-small cell lung cancer. The CDR3 runs from the conserved cysteine through the conserved F or W. The D gene is left open where the match is weak.

j_gene	v_gene	d_gene	CDR3aa
TRBJ2-3	TRBV6-6	TRBD2	CASSGLAESTDTQYF
TRBJ1-4	TRBV5-8	NA	CASSLSGQGEKLFF
TRBJ1-4	TRBV7-9	TRBD1	CASSYVTGENEKLFF
TRBJ1-5	TRBV7-2	NA	CASSPTREPYQPQHF
TRBJ2-2	TRBV27	TRBD1	CASSLYGQGGTGELFF
TRBJ1-1	TRBV30	TRBD1	CAWRVTGWWTEAFF
TRBJ2-3	TRBV2	TRBD1	CASSVNRGSDTQYF
TRBJ2-5	TRBV29-1	TRBD1	CSVEDPRGLETQYF
TRBJ2-7	TRBV7-2	NA	CASSRGHIYEQYF
TRBJ2-2	TRBV7-2	TRBD2	CASSQGLAGLFF
TRBJ1-4	TRBV9	TRBD1	CASSSTGAGANEKLFF